This record looks at one T cell receptor (beta chain) sequence and its context. This clone was detected only a few times. Its binding antigen is unknown. The input lacks base qualities; no much larger clone sits a single base away. This record belongs to a study of cytomegalovirus exposure and HLA in healthy donors (dated by TCRdb to about 2017). About the study as a whole: In an earlier analysis of about 560 of the donors, approximately 300 Gb of sequence data and 120 million or so unique TCR beta sequences from some 170 million T cells were reported. An early release covering roughly 640 HLA-typed donors comprised about 300 gigabases of sequencing data and approximately 85 million unique TCR sequences. Among the approximately 400 genotyped donors, approximately 77% belonged to the genetic ancestry cluster associated with self-reported Caucasian donors. The study aimed to test whether signatures of past pathogen exposure could be identified by cataloging public T cell receptors. The study profiled the T cell repertoires of 500 to 800 subjects by immunosequencing and related them to cytomegalovirus serostatus. In addition to the first cohort of roughly 700 subjects, a separate validation cohort of 120 different subjects was used. To predict cytomegalovirus infection status, the study combined high-throughput TCR immunosequencing, statistical association of individual TCRs with disease status, and machine learning. A later analysis re-examined previously published TCR beta repertoires from 600 to 700 donors and added high-resolution HLA genotyping to investigate patterns of TCR occurrence. In the later analysis, no new phenotypic data were used to find candidate immune exposures; instead, reliance was placed on TCR beta sequences and their occurrence across donors. An earlier analysis of approximately 630 of the donors applied high-throughput TCR beta sequencing to assess whether each TCR beta V gene segment acted as functional or pseudogenic. Alongside the repertoire data, information on donor age, sex, ethnicity and CMV serostatus was compiled. A later genetic analysis took genome-wide SNP genotypes for about 60% of the roughly 670 donors and used that subset as a discovery cohort. Every repertoire in the discovery cohort had been generated on one and the same sequencing platform. HLA typing covered class I and class II loci at four-digit resolution. Typing coverage varied by locus: roughly 629-630 donors for A, B, C, DRB1 and DQB1; approximately 500 for DQA1; about 600 for DPA1; under 490 for DPB1. Because of strong linkage in the cohort, a handful of DR-DQ haplotypes were treated as single units for association and clustering. Among 350 to 400 genotyped donors of the cohort, an average of approximately 240,000 unique TCR beta nucleotide sequences were sequenced per donor, roughly 20% of them non-productive.

The cohort was made up of roughly 670 healthy bone marrow donors. All cohort members were sampled while nominally healthy, although unrecorded immune exposures were likely present. The donor tested CMV seronegative and was one of the 352 seronegative cohort members. A peripheral blood sample was provided by each donor, and peripheral blood mononuclear cells were used for TCR beta sequencing. Genomic DNA was extracted from the blood cell samples with the Qiagen DNeasy Blood Extraction Kit. Library generation was performed with the immunoSEQ multiplex PCR assay. For the multiplex PCR, a mixture combining 60 forward primers for TCR Vbeta segments and 13 reverse primers for TCR Jbeta segments was used. Amplification of the CDR3 region of rearranged TCR beta genes was performed with a multiplex PCR assay on genomic DNA. The amplified TCR beta libraries were sequenced on the Illumina HiSeq System as 87-base-pair reads. From the authors' description of their analysis: Across the 666 repertoires, a later analysis counted 60 million to 90 million unique TCR beta chains, 9.5 million to 12 million of which were shared by at least two donors. Raw reads were error-corrected and collapsed into unique sequences by a nearest-neighbor algorithm in which closely related sequences were merged to remove PCR and sequencing errors. To assign V, D and J gene segments, CDR3 sequences were aligned to IMGT reference sequences. For a sequence to be retained, at least a six-nucleotide match to both a V gene segment and a J gene segment was required. Rearrangements were called productive when the CDR3 lacked stop codons and stayed in frame with V and J; all others were non-productive. CDR3 was defined by IMGT convention, running from the second conserved V-encoded cysteine to the conserved J-encoded phenylalanine. In an earlier analysis of around 570 of the donors, sequences lacking an unambiguous match to a single V gene segment were excluded. An earlier analysis of several hundred of the donors called V segments functional above 56.7% productive rearrangements and segregating when the between-donor standard deviation exceeded 5%. To diagnose cytomegalovirus status from the catalog of TCR beta chain sequences, a statistical classification framework was built. In a later analysis, V and J genes were assigned by comparing TCR nucleotide sequences against IMGT/GENE-DB human TR gene sequences. A later analysis assigned CDR3 sequences and most-parsimonious VDJ recombination scenarios with the TCRdist pipeline. A later analysis defined each TCR beta chain by its CDR3 amino acid sequence plus V-gene family, and excluded reads lacking a unique V-gene family. In a later analysis, around 600 highly shared, low-generation-probability nucleotide sequences were removed to address suspected cross-contamination and a sequencing artifact. In a later analysis, a clonal expansion index for each public chain was calculated from normalized within-repertoire ranks of inferred template counts. Generation probabilities in a later analysis came from a VDJ recombination model fitted to out-of-frame rearrangements, and those results were checked against IGoR. Hypergeometric tests were used in a later analysis to score TCR-TCR, TCR-HLA and TCR-CMV co-occurrence, with a repertoire-size bias correction applied to the TCR pairs. A later analysis estimated false discovery rates by permuting HLA or CMV assignments 20 times. In a later analysis, co-occurring TCRs were grouped using DBSCAN, with TCRdist sequence similarity added in when clustering inside HLA-allele-positive subsets. Repertoires with fewer than 30,000 or more than 120,000 public chains were left out of co-occurrence clustering, as were roughly five repertoires with anomalous nucleotide sharing. The table was pulled from immuneACCESS by TCRdb, which kept in-frame rearrangements only. Such tables lose some clones; where checked, under half of the loss comes from unresolved V genes, and the rest has no known cause. Clonal size and the V and J genes are those of that table, whereas D and trimming came from the DNA. In all, the sample holds about 140,000 clones, and almost 85% of those were seen once. Together, the top ten hold approximately 2% of the sample.

Taken from cysteine to phenylalanine, the CDR3 has 15 residues. Only the CDR3 part of the read is kept: 45 bases, read in frame from the first base. From the germline V gene, CDR1 is SGDLS and CDR2 is YYNGEE. V loses 0 bases, J loses 5 bases, and the germline ends lie 14 bases apart. Points the paper makes about the study in general: The earlier analysis of fewer than 750 of the donors excluded roughly 16 rarely observed V segments, including chromosome 9 orphons, because counts were too low. A later analysis found that HLA-associated TCR beta chains were more clonally expanded and had lower generation probabilities than equally common non-associated chains. In a later analysis, some 17,000 TCR beta sequences were associated with specific HLA alleles at a false discovery rate of 0.05. CMV serostatus was the only immune exposure information available for the cohort. A further reported finding was that TCR beta sequences accurately predicted the HLA-A and HLA-B alleles for most subjects in the first cohort. Presence/absence analyses assumed roughly uniform sequencing depth across donors, an assumption that may not hold. The authors suggested that the approach could potentially be extended to other disease states and immunological phenotypes. Because HLA typing was unavailable for some donors at each locus, only the typed subset was used in association tests. Several of the top co-occurrence clusters appeared to be linked to parvovirus B19, influenza, CMV and Epstein-Barr virus, according to a later analysis. In an earlier analysis of about 550 of the donors, most TCR beta V segments were observed in productive rearrangements about 87% or about 30% of the time, broadly matching IMGT annotations. The classifier was reported to diagnose cytomegalovirus status with high specificity and sensitivity in both the original and validation cohorts. The study gave a list of about 170 TCR beta chains associated with cytomegalovirus. When HLA alleles, especially DR and DQ, strongly co-occurred, TCR associations were difficult to assign to individual alleles. Some IMGT-functional V segments, including TRBV6-2 and TRBV6-3, could not be told apart with the 87-base-pair reads, so those segments were excluded. A cluster of highly shared sequence variants was judged likely to represent a technical artifact of the sequencing pipeline. Compared with the roughly 700-donor mean, donors in an Asian-associated ancestry cluster had fewer N-insertions in productive TCRs, according to a later genetic analysis. A later analysis found that most CMV-associated TCR beta chains appeared HLA-restricted, with HLA associations seemingly driven largely by CMV exposure. In this cohort, only TCR beta chains were sequenced, and detectable features were limited by the absence of alpha or paired-chain data. A later genetic analysis associated a missense DCLRE1C variant with V-gene and J-gene trimming of TCR beta chains, and an independent cohort replicated the association. Linkage disequilibrium might explain the correlated functional status among segregating V segments, but an unknown experimental factor could not be excluded. While some public TCRs were present in many individuals, most TCR sequences turned up only very rarely across donors. Three of the identified cytomegalovirus-associated TCR beta chains were confirmed in vitro to be specific for cytomegalovirus antigens. A later analysis found that TCR association rates varied across HLA loci, with DRB1 alleles showing the most associated TCRs and HLA-C alleles the fewest.

The V and J genes are TRBV9 and TRBJ2-5, with a weak D call of TRBD2 (7 bases match). Input material: PBMCs. The TCR was taken from a woman between 35 and 50 years old in good health and CMV-seronegative. The encoded CDR3 is CASSVGAGAGETQYF. At the DNA level, the sequence is TGTGCCAGCAGCGTAGGGGCGGGGGCGGGGGAGACCCAGTACTTC.